This T cell receptor beta chain emerged from a study of blood T cell repertoires in COVID-19. Background on the study: PBMCs, B-cell-depleted T cells, or T cells provided the cDNA or gDNA that made up the material.

Only in-frame clones appear in the TCRdb table, and some are missing; sequencing was by immunoSEQ multiplex PCR. Here the sample spans 150,000 to 200,000 clones, around 85% being singletons. Sample: peripheral blood. The TCR was taken from a woman in her sixties or seventies with acute or convalescent COVID-19.

CDR3 protein: CASVEPPGTEAFF. In DNA form, the CDR3 reads TGTGCCAGCGTCGAGCCGCCAGGCACTGAAGCTTTCTTT. V and J are TRBV7-8 and TRBJ1-1; D is unresolved. This CDR3 is 13 amino acids long. V lost 8 bases and J lost 4, with 14 bases in between. Germline assignment: CDR1 SGHVS and CDR2 FQNEAQ.